The entry below describes one T cell receptor (beta chain). This entry is derived from a study of blood T cell repertoires in COVID-19. Overall study: COVID-19 samples, acute and convalescent, were from the United States, Italy and Spain.

V lost 3 bases and J lost 4, with 5 bases in between. This CDR3 has 12 residues. Germline V gene data show CDR1 as SEHNR and CDR2 as FQNEAQ (reference sequence). Profiled with immunoSEQ multiplex PCR; TCRdb holds only in-frame clones, not every one. The sample lists under 450,000 clones; more than 85% were seen once. In the 2 weeks before study entry, exposed participants met a COVID-19 case, which was PCR-confirmed or clinician-diagnosed. Specimen: PBMCs or T cells enriched from blood (not recorded which). This receptor was obtained from a woman aged 40 to 49 who had been exposed to COVID-19. V usage is TRBV7-9 and J usage is TRBJ2-3, with D unclear. The CDR3 region is CASSFSADTQYF. CDR3 bases: TGTGCCAGCAGCTTCTCCGCAGATACGCAGTATTTT.